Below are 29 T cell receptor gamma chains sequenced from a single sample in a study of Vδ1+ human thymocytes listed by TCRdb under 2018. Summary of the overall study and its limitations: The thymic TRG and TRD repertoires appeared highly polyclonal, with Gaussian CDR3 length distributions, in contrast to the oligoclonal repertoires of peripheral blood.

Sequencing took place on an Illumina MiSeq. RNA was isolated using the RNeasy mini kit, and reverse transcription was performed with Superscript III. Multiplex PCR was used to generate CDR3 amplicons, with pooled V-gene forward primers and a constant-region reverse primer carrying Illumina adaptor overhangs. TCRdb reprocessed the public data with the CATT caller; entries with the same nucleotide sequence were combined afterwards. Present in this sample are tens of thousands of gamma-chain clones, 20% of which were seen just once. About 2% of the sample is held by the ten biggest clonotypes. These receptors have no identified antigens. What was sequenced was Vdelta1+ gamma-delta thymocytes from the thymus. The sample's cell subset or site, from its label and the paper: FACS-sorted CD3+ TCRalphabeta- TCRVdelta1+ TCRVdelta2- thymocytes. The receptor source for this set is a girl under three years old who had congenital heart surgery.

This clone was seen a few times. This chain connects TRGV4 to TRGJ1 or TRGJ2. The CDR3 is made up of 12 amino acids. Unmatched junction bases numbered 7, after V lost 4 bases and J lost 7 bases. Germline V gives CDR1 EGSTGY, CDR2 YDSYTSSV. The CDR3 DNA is TGTGCCACCTGGGAGGGGGTCTATAAGAAACTCTTT. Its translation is CATWEGVYKKLF.

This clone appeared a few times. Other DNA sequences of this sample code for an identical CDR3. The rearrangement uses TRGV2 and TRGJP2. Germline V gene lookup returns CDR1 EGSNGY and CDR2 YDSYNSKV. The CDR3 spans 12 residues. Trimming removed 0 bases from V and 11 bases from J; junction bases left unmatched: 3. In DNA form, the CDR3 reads TGTGCCACCTGGGACGGGCGCTGGATCAAGACGTTT. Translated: CATWDGRWIKTF.

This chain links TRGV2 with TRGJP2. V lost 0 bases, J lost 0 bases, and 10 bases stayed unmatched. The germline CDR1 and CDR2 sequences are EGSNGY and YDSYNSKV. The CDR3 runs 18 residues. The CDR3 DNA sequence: TGTGCCACCTGGGACGGGCCGGGAAAATATAGTAGTGATTGGATCAAGACGTTT. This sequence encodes CATWDGPGKYSSDWIKTF.

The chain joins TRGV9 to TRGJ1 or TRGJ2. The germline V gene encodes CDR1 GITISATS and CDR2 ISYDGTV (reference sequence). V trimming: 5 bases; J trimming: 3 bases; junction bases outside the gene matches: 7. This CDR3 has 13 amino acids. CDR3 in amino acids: CALWVGGYYKKLF. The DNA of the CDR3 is TGTGCCTTGTGGGTCGGGGGTTATTATAAGAAACTCTTT.

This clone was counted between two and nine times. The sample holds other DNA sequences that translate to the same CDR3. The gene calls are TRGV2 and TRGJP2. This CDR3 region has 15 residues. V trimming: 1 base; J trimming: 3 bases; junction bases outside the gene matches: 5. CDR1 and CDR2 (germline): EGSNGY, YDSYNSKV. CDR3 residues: CATWDGQGSDWIKTF. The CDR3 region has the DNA TGTGCCACCTGGGACGGCCAAGGTAGTGATTGGATCAAGACGTTT.

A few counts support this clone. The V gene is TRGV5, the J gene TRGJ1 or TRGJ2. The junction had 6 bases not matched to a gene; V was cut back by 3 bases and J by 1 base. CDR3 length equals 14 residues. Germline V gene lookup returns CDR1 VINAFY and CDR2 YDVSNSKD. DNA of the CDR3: TGTGCCACCTGGGACTGGTTTAATTATTATAAGAAACTCTTT. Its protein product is CATWDWFNYYKKLF.

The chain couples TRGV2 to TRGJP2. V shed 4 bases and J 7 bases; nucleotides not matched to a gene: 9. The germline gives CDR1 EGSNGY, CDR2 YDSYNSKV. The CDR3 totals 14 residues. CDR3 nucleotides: TGTGCCACCTGGGATGGAAGAGATGATTGGATCAAGACGTTT. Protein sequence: CATWDGRDDWIKTF.

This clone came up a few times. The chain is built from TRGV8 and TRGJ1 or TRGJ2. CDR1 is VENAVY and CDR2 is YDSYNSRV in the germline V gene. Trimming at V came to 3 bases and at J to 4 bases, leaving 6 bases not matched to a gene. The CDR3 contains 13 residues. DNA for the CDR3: TGTGCCACCTGGGATGGACAATATTATAAGAAACTCTTT. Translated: CATWDGQYYKKLF.

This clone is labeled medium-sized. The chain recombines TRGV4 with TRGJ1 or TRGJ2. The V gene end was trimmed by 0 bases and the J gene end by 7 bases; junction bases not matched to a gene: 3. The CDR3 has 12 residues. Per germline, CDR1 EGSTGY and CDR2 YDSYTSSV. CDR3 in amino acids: CATWDGQYKKLF. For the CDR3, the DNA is TGTGCCACCTGGGATGGGCAATATAAGAAACTCTTT.

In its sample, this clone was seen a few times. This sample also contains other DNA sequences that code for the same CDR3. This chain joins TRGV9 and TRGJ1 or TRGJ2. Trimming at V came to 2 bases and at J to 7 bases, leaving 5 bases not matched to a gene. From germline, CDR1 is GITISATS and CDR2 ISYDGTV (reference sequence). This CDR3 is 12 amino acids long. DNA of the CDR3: TGTGCCTTGTGGGAGGGCGGGTATAAGAAACTCTTT. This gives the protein CALWEGGYKKLF.

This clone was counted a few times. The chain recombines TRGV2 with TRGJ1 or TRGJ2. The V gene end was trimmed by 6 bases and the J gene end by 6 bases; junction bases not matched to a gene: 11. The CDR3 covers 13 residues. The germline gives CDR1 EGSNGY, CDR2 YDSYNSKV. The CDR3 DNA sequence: TGTGCCACCTGGTCACCCCGGGGTTATAAGAAACTCTTT. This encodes CATWSPRGYKKLF.

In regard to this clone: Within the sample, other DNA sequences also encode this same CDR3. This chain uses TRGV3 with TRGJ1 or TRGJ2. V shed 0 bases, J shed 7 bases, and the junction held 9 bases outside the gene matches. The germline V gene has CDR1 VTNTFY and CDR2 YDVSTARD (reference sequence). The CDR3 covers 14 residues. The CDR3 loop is CATWDRPWGYKKLF. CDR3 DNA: TGTGCCACCTGGGACAGGCCGTGGGGGTATAAGAAACTCTTT.

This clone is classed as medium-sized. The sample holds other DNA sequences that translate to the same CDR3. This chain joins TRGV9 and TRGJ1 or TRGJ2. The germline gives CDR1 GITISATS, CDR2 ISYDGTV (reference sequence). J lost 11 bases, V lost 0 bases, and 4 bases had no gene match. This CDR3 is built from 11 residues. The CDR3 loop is CALWEVREKLF. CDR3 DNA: TGTGCCTTGTGGGAGGTGCGAGAGAAACTCTTT.

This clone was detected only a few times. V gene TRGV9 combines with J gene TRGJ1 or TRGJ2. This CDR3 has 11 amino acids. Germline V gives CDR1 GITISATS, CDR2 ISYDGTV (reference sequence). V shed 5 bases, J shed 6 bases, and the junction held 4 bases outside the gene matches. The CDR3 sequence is CALWVTYKKLF. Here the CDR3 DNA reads TGTGCCTTGTGGGTAACTTATAAGAAACTCTTT.

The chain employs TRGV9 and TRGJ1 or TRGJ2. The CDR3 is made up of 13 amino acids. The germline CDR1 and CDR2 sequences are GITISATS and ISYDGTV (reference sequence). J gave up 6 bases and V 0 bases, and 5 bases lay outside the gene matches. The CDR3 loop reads CALWEVPVYKKLF. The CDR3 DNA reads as TGTGCCTTGTGGGAGGTGCCGGTTTATAAGAAACTCTTT.

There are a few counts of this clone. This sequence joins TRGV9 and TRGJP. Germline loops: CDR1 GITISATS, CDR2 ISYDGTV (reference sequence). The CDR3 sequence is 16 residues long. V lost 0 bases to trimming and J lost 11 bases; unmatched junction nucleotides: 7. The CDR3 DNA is TGTGCCTTGTGGGAGGTGCCTAAGGTGGGCAAAAAAATCAAGGTATTT. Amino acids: CALWEVPKVGKKIKVF.

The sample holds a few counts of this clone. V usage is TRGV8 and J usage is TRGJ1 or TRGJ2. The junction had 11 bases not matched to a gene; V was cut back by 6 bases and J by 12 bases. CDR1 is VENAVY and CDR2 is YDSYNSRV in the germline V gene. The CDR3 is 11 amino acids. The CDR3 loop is CATWTHSGKLF. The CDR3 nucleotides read TGTGCCACCTGGACCCACAGTGGGAAACTCTTT.

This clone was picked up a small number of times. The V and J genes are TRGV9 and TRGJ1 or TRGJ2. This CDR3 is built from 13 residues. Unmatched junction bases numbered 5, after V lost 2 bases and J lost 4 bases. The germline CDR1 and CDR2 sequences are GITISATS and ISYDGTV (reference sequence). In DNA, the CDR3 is TGTGCCTTGTGGGAGGAAGAGTATTATAAGAAACTCTTT. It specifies CALWEEEYYKKLF.

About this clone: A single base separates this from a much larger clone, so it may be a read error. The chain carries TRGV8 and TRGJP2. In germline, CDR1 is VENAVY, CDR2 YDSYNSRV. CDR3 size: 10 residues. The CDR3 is CATRDWIKTF. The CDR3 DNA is TGTGCCACCCGGGATTGGATCAAGACGTTT.

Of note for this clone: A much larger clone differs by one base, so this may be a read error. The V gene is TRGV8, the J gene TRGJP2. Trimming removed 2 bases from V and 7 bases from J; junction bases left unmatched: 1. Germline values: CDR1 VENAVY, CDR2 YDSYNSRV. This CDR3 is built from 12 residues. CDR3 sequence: CATWDNDWIKTF. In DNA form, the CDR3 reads TGTGCCACCTGGGATAATGATTGGATCAAGACGTTT.

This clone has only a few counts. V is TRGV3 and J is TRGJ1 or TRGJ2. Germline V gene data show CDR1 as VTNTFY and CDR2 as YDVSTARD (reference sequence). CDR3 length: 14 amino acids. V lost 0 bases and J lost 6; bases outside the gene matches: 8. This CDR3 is CATWDRPSCYKKLF. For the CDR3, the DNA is TGTGCCACCTGGGACAGGCCATCGTGTTATAAGAAACTCTTT.

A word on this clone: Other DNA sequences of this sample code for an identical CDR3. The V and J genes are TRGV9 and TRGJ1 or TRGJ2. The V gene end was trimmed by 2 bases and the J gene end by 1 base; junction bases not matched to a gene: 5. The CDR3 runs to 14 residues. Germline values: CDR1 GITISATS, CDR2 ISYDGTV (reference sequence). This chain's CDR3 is CALWEAKNYYKKLF. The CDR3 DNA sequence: TGTGCCTTGTGGGAGGCAAAAAATTATTATAAGAAACTCTTT.

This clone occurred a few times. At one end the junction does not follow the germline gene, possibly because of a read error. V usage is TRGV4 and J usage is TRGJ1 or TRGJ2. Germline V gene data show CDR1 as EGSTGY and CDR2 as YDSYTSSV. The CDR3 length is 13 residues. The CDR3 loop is CATWDVPWYRKLF. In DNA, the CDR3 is TGTGCCACCTGGGATGTGCCGTGGTATAGGAAACTCTTT.

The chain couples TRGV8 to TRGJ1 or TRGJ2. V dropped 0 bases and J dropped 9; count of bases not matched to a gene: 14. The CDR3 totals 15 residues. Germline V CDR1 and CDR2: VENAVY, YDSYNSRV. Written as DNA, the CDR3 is TGTGCCACCTGGGATAGGGCCCCCTTTGGTGCTAAGAAACTCTTT. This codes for CATWDRAPFGAKKLF.

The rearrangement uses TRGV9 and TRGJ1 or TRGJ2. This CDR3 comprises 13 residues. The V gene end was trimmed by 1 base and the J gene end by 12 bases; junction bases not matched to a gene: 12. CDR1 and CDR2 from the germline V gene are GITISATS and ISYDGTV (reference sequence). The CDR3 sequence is CALWEVGKIWKLF. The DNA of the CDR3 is TGTGCCTTGTGGGAGGTAGGGAAGATATGGAAACTCTTT.

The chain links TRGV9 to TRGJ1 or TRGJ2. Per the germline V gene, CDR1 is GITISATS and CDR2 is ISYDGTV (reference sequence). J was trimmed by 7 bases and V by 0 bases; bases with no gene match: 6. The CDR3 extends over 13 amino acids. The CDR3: CALWEVKRYKKLF. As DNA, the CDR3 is TGTGCCTTGTGGGAGGTGAAAAGATATAAGAAACTCTTT.

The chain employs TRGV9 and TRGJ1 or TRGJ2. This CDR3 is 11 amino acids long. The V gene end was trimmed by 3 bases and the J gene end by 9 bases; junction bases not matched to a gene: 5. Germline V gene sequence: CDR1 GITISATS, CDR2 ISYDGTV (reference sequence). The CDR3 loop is CALWERVKKLF. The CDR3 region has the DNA TGTGCCTTGTGGGAGAGGGTTAAGAAACTCTTT.

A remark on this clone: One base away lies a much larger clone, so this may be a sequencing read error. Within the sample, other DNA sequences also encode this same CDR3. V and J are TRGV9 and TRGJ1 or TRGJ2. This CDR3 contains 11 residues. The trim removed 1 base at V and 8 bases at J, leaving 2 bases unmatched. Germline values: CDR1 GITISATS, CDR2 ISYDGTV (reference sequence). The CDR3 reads CALWEVHKKLF. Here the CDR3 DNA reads TGTGCCTTGTGGGAGGTCCATAAGAAACTCTTT.

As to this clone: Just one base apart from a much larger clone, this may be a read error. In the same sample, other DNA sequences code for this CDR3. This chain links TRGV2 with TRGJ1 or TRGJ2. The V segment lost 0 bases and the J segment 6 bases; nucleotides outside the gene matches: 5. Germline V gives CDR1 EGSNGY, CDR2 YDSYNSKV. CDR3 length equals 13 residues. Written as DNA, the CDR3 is TGTGCCACCTGGGACGGGCTGTTTTATAAGAAACTCTTT. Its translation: CATWDGLFYKKLF.